A single T cell receptor beta chain is shown here with its context. Its recognized antigen is unknown. Base qualities are missing; no much larger clone stands one base away. The immunoSEQ hsTCRB kit was used to amplify TCR beta chains from genomic DNA. TCR beta libraries were sequenced on an Illumina MiSeq instrument by the immunoSEQ service. The paper's processing steps were these. Analysis of the repertoire data was performed with the immunoSEQ Analyzer. This immuneACCESS table, as held by TCRdb, lists in-frame sequences with V and J called but not all clones. Of the missing ones, under half trace to an unresolved V gene in checked studies; the others have no known cause. That table supplies the V and J calls and clone size; D and trimming were determined from the DNA. In all, the sample holds approximately 69,000 clones, and just over 90% of those were seen once. The biggest ten clones account for more than 4% of the sample.

This sample stems from a study of resident and recirculating memory T cells in vitiligo (dated by TCRdb to the late 2010s). Regarding the study in general: For TCR beta sequencing, each of 3 stable vitiligo patients provided PBMCs and epidermis from shave biopsies taken at two lesional sites and two nonlesional sites. Without any cell sorting, samples were homogenized immediately before genomic DNA was extracted using the Qiagen DNeasy Blood & Tissue Kit. The goal of the human TCR beta sequencing was to check whether lesional vitiligo skin contained specific clones that differed from the clones found in nonlesional skin and blood. Here is what the overall study found, with its caveats: Even within a single patient, overlap and correlation analysis found no significant repertoire overlap between any biopsies apart from each lesion compared with itself. No unique dominant TCR clone was detected, and clonality varied among vitiligo lesions. TCR sequences were not found to be conserved across biopsy sites or patients, suggesting that different lesions are infiltrated by different T cell clones, a pattern described as private specificity. Mechanistic studies in the future are needed to assess how much the detected T cell clones and the human Trm pools versus Tcm pools each contribute.

A patient's vitiligo counted as stable when the lesions had not changed at all during the previous 6 months. Stable patients also had to lack confetti depigmentation, a clinical sign of active vitiligo. Patients who had been treated within the previous three months were excluded. PBMCs were isolated from heparinized blood by Ficoll density gradient centrifugation and then flash-frozen. Sequenced sample: blood. The TCR comes from a male donor with vitiligo.

The DNA reads TGTGCCAGCAGTCCAGGGAAATCCGGGACAAGGTATTGGAACGAGCAGTACTTC. This translates into CASSPGKSGTRYWNEQYF. The chain is assembled from TRBV27 and TRBJ2-7, and the D gene may be TRBD1, 6 bases matching. V loses 5 bases of germline sequence and J loses 5 bases, and the interval between the two ends is 28 bases. The CDR3, cysteine through phenylalanine, is 18 amino acids long. The retained sequence is limited to the CDR3, 54 bases, with the frame set at the first base. The CDR1 and CDR2 encoded by the germline V gene (reference sequence) are MNHEY and SMNVEV.